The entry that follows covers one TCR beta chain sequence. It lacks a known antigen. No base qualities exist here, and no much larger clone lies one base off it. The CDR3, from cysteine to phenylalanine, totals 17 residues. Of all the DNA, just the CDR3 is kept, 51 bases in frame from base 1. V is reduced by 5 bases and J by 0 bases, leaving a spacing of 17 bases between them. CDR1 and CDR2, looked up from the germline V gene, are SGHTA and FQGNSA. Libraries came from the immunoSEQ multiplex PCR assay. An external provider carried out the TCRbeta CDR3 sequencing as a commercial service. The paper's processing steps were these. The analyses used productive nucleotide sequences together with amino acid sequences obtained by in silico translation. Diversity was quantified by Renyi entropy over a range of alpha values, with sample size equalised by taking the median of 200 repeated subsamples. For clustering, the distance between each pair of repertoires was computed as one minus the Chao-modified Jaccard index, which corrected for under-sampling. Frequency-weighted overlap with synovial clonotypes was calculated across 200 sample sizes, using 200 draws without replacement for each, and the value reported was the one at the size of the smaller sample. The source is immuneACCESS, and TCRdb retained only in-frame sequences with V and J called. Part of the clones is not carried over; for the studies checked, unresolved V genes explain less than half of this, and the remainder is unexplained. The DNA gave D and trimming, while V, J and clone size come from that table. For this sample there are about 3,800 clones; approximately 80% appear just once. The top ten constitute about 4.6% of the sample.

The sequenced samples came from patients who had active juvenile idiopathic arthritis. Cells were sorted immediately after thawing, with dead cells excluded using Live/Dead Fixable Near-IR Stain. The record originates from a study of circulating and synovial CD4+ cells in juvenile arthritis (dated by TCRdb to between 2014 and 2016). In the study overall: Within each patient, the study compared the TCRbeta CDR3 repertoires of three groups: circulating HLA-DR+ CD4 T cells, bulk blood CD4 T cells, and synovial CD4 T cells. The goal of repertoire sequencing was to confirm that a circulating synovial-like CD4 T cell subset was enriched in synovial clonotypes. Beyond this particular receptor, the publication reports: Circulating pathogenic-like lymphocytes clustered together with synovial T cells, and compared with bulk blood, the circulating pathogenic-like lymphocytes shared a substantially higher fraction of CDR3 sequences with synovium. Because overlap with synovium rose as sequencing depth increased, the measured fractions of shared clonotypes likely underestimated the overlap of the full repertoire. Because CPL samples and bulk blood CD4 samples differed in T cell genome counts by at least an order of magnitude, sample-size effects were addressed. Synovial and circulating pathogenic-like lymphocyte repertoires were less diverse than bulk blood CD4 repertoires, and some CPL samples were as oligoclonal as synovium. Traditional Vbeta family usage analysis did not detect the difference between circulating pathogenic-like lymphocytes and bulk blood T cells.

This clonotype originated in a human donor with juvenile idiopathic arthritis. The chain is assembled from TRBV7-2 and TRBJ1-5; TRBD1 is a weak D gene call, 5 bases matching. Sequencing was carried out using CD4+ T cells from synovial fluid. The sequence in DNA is TGTGCCAGCAGCACCCGGGGGGGTCCATATAGCAATCAGCCCCAGCATTTT. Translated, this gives CASSTRGGPYSNQPQHF.